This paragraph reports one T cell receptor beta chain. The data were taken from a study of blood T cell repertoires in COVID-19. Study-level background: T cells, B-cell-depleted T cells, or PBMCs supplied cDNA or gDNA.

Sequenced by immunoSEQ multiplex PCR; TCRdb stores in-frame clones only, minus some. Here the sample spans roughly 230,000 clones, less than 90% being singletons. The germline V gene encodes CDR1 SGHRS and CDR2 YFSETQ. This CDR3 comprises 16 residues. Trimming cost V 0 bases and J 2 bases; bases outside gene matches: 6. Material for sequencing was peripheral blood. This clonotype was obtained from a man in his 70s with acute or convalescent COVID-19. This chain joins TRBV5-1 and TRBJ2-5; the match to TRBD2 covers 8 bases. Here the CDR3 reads CASSLASTSGQETQYF. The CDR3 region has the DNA TGCGCCAGCAGCTTGGCCTCTACTAGCGGTCAAGAGACCCAGTACTTC.